Listed below are T cell receptor beta chains from one sample, sequenced in a study of blood T cells in healthy people across ages. TCRdb used MiXCR to reprocess the 5' RACE reads, holding one entry per CDR3 protein. There are 350,000 to 450,000 distinct CDR3 sequences in the sample; about 49% occur only once, and over 40% lies in the top ten. The specimen was blood. The origin of the receptors is a man aged 55 to 70 in good health. CDR3s include the opening cysteine and the closing phenylalanine or tryptophan. The order of the fields is clone size, J gene, V gene, D gene, CDR3 protein, CDR3 DNA. D genes are given only for firm matches. Clone size is shown for a subset of rows, as once, few, many or a class of expanded clone.

clone_size: NA; j_call: TRBJ2-1; v_call: TRBV29-1; d_call: NA; cdr3_aa: CSVEDLLVSSYNEQFF; cdr3_nt: TGCAGCGTTGAAGATCTTCTAGTTAGCTCCTACAATGAGCAGTTCTTC
clone_size: NA; j_call: TRBJ2-7; v_call: TRBV11-2; d_call: NA; cdr3_aa: CASSLDVGYTGTKSYEQYF; cdr3_nt: TGTGCCAGCAGCTTAGACGTGGGCTACACAGGGACCAAATCCTACGAGCAGTACTTC
clone_size: NA; j_call: TRBJ2-7; v_call: TRBV20-1; d_call: NA; cdr3_aa: CSASQDYHPYEQYF; cdr3_nt: TGCAGTGCTAGCCAGGACTACCACCCCTACGAGCAGTACTTC
clone_size: NA; j_call: TRBJ2-5; v_call: TRBV7-2; d_call: NA; cdr3_aa: CASSPGQNKETQYF; cdr3_nt: TGTGCCAGCAGCCCAGGACAGAACAAAGAGACCCAGTACTTC
clone_size: NA; j_call: TRBJ2-7; v_call: TRBV12-3/TRBV12-4; d_call: TRBD1; cdr3_aa: CASRRRDSSYEQYF; cdr3_nt: TGTGCCAGCAGGCGCCGGGACAGCTCCTACGAGCAGTACTTC
clone_size: once; j_call: TRBJ2-3; v_call: TRBV11-2; d_call: TRBD2; cdr3_aa: CASSLSTSPLPNTQYF; cdr3_nt: TGTGCCAGCAGCTTATCGACTAGCCCTCTGCCAAATACGCAGTATTTT
clone_size: NA; j_call: TRBJ2-3; v_call: TRBV6-1; d_call: NA; cdr3_aa: CASTRDPGGTDTQYF; cdr3_nt: TGTGCCAGCACCAGGGACCCCGGGGGCACAGATACGCAGTATTTT
clone_size: once; j_call: TRBJ1-6; v_call: TRBV6-5; d_call: TRBD1; cdr3_aa: CAHRDRGHNSPLHF; cdr3_nt: TGTGCCCACCGGGACAGGGGACATAATTCACCCCTCCACTTT
clone_size: once; j_call: TRBJ2-1; v_call: TRBV6-1; d_call: NA; cdr3_aa: CASSVKREPMNEQFF; cdr3_nt: TGTGCCAGCAGTGTCAAAAGGGAACCCATGAATGAGCAGTTCTTC
clone_size: NA; j_call: TRBJ2-5; v_call: TRBV10-3; d_call: TRBD2; cdr3_aa: CAISGSSGRTETQYF; cdr3_nt: TGTGCCATCAGTGGGTCAAGCGGGAGAACGGAGACCCAGTACTTC
clone_size: NA; j_call: TRBJ2-7; v_call: TRBV12-3/TRBV12-4; d_call: NA; cdr3_aa: CASRELGGSPNEQYF; cdr3_nt: TGTGCCAGCAGAGAACTAGGGGGGAGTCCCAATGAGCAGTACTTC
clone_size: few; j_call: TRBJ2-4; v_call: TRBV25-1; d_call: NA; cdr3_aa: CASSATGGVKNIQYF; cdr3_nt: TGTGCCAGCAGCGCAACAGGGGGGGTCAAAAACATTCAGTACTTC
clone_size: NA; j_call: TRBJ1-4; v_call: TRBV3-1; d_call: NA; cdr3_aa: CASSHRTDGEKLFF; cdr3_nt: TGTGCCAGCAGCCACCGGACAGATGGTGAAAAACTGTTTTTT
clone_size: few; j_call: TRBJ2-3; v_call: TRBV20-1; d_call: NA; cdr3_aa: CSAKLGSFGTQYF; cdr3_nt: TGCAGTGCTAAGTTAGGTTCTTTTGGGACGCAGTATTTT
clone_size: NA; j_call: TRBJ2-1; v_call: TRBV12-3/TRBV12-4; d_call: TRBD1; cdr3_aa: CASTSWGQGGDEQFF; cdr3_nt: TGTGCCAGCACCAGTTGGGGACAGGGGGGCGATGAGCAGTTCTTC
clone_size: NA; j_call: TRBJ2-7; v_call: TRBV6-2/TRBV6-3; d_call: TRBD1; cdr3_aa: CASSPSGGTNRPYEQYF; cdr3_nt: TGTGCCAGCAGTCCATCAGGGGGAACAAATCGACCCTACGAGCAGTACTTC
clone_size: once; j_call: TRBJ2-1; v_call: TRBV28; d_call: NA; cdr3_aa: CASSWSPRNEQFF; cdr3_nt: TGTGCCAGCAGTTGGTCCCCGAGGAATGAGCAGTTCTTC
clone_size: NA; j_call: TRBJ2-7; v_call: TRBV29-1; d_call: TRBD1; cdr3_aa: CSVEPGQGNEQYF; cdr3_nt: TGCAGCGTTGAGCCGGGACAGGGAAACGAGCAGTACTTC
clone_size: NA; j_call: TRBJ2-4; v_call: TRBV6-1; d_call: TRBD2; cdr3_aa: CASSEPGGSGGKEQYF; cdr3_nt: TGTGCCAGCAGTGAACCCGGAGGGAGCGGGGGAAAGGAGCAGTACTTC
clone_size: NA; j_call: TRBJ2-7; v_call: TRBV6-1; d_call: NA; cdr3_aa: CASSEATPYEQYF; cdr3_nt: TGTGCCAGCAGTGAAGCGACCCCCTACGAGCAGTACTTC